This T cell receptor beta chain was found in a study of response to subunit inactivated influenza vaccine. Findings of the study overall: T cells newly recruited by each seasonal influenza vaccination are few, the authors suggested.

This clonotype has only a few counts. Its antigen remains unidentified. This CDR3 has 14 amino acids. CDR1 and CDR2 from the germline V gene are ENHRY and SYGVKD. V lost 6 bases and J lost 1, with 12 bases in between. TCRdb reanalysed the RT-PCR reads using MiXCR and keeps one entry per CDR3 protein. The sample carries 560,000 or so distinct CDR3 sequences, roughly 8.2% recorded once. The chain combines TRBV10-3 with TRBJ1-1; weak D call: TRBD1 (6 bases). The sample in question was PBMCs from blood, obtained around 2 years after vaccination. This clonotype was obtained from a man between 50 and 69 years old who received an inactivated influenza vaccine. CDR3 sequence (DNA): TGTGCCATCAGACCAGGGGATGGGAACACTGAAGCTTTCTTT. As protein: CAIRPGDGNTEAFF.